This TCR beta chain came from a study of blood T cell repertoires in COVID-19. The CDR3 runs to 15 residues. Germline loops: CDR1 SGHVS, CDR2 FQNEAQ. V lost 5 bases, J lost 6 bases, and 10 bases stayed unmatched. Method: immunoSEQ multiplex PCR; TCRdb's copy keeps in-frame clones and lacks some. The data contain about 130,000 clones, around 83% of them singletons. This clonotype originated in a man between 40 and 49 years old with active or convalescent COVID-19. J is TRBJ2-1 and V is TRBV7-8; 7 bases fit TRBD1. Source material: peripheral blood. CDR3 amino acids: CASSPGQVLSNEQFF. The CDR3 DNA sequence: TGTGCCAGCAGCCCAGGACAGGTGTTATCCAATGAGCAGTTCTTC.